Below are 20 T cell receptor beta chains sequenced from a single sample in a study of blood T cells in healthy people across ages. Together with a sample-barcoded 5' primer, a J-beta primer mix was included in a second PCR lasting about 6 to 11 cycles. Each CDR3 protein gets one entry after TCRdb re-called the 5' RACE reads with MiXCR. The table records more than 700,000 distinct CDR3 sequences, around 45% of them present only once. The material sequenced was blood. Receptors were obtained from a man older than 75 in good health.

The V and J genes are TRBV10-2 and TRBJ2-3; a possible D gene is TRBD2 (5 bases). Per the germline V gene, CDR1 is WSHSY and CDR2 is SAAADI. Trimming stripped 3 bases from V and 3 bases from J, with 16 bases between. The CDR3 is 16 amino acids. CDR3 coding DNA: TGCGCCAGCAGTGATTGGTCTAGCCCGGGGACAGATACGCAGTATTTT. Translating gives CASSDWSSPGTDTQYF.

The rearrangement joins TRBV10-2 to TRBJ2-3; 9 bases are a match to TRBD1. CDR3 length equals 16 residues. V trimming: 4 bases; J trimming: 1 base; junction bases outside the gene matches: 6. Looked up from germline, CDR1 is WSHSY and CDR2 is SAAADI. The CDR3 DNA reads TGCGCCAGCAGTGGACCGGGACAGGGAGGCACAGATACGCAGTATTTT. Protein product: CASSGPGQGGTDTQYF.

As regards this clonotype: Its ends do not fully match the called genes, so a read error is possible. The CDR3 DNA is TGTGCCGGCAGGGCCGGACAGCGCACAGATACGCAGTATTTT. It is translated as CAGRAGQRTDTQYF. The rearrangement links TRBV6-6 to TRBJ2-3; D may be TRBD1 (6 bases). Looked up from germline, CDR1 is MNHNY and CDR2 is SVGAGI (reference sequence). The CDR3 contains 14 residues.

The J gene is TRBJ2-7, the V gene TRBV5-1; D perhaps matches TRBD1 (5 bases). V dropped 1 base and J dropped 4 bases, with 12 bases sitting between them. Germline lookup yields CDR1 SGHRS and CDR2 YFSETQ. The CDR3 runs 14 residues. The CDR3 here is CASSLLQDGYEQYF. In DNA form, the CDR3 reads TGCGCCAGCAGCTTGCTACAGGATGGTTACGAGCAGTACTTC.

Notes on this clonotype: This sequence may be a read error, since a much larger clone differs from it by one base. The chain is built from TRBV7-3 and TRBJ2-1; no clear D gene. The CDR3 covers 13 residues. Germline values: CDR1 SGHTA, CDR2 FQGTGA. CDR3 DNA: TGTGCCGGCAGCCCCCAATCTGGCAATGAGCAGTTCTTC. This encodes CAGSPQSGNEQFF.

This chain links TRBV11-3 with TRBJ2-7, with TRBD1 identical over 7 bases. The CDR3 sequence is 15 residues long. Looked up from germline, CDR1 is SGHNT and CDR2 is YENEEA. Trimming at V came to 5 bases and at J to 7 bases, leaving 14 bases not matched to a gene. The CDR3 nucleotides read TGTGCCAGCAGCCCCGGGACAGTCTCCTACAATGAGCAGTACTTC. Translation: CASSPGTVSYNEQYF. Together with reference TRBV11-3 and TRBJ2-7, the CDR3 gives the full variable domain: EAGVVQSPRYKIIEKKQPVAFWCNPISGHNTLYWYLQNLGQGPELLIRYENEEAVDDSQLPKDRFSAERLKGVDSTLKIQPAELGDSAVYLCASSPGTVSYNEQYFGPGTRLTVT.

The sample holds a few counts of this clonotype. This chain joins TRBV7-2 and TRBJ2-1; 11 bases match TRBD2. CDR1 is SGHTA, CDR2 FQGNSA, per germline. The CDR3 is 15 amino acids. V was clipped by 7 bases and J by 5 bases; unmatched bases: 7. CDR3 region: CASTPTSGADNEQFF. CDR3 in DNA: TGTGCCAGCACCCCGACTAGCGGGGCTGACAATGAGCAGTTCTTC. The entire variable domain, with the rest obtained from reference TRBV7-2 and TRBJ2-1, is as follows: GAGVSQSPSNKVTEKGKDVELRCDPISGHTALYWYRQSLGQGLEFLIYFQGNSAPDKSGLPSDRFSAERTGGSVSTLTIQRTQQEDSAVYLCASTPTSGADNEQFFGPGTRLTVL.

This clonotype was counted only a few times. The chain joins TRBV14 to TRBJ1-1; 8 bases are shared with TRBD1. Trimming removed 4 bases from V and 2 bases from J; junction bases left unmatched: 6. Germline V gene data show CDR1 as SGHDN and CDR2 as FVKESK. This CDR3 is built from 15 residues. CDR3 in amino acids: CASSPNTGGNTEAFF. The CDR3 DNA reads as TGTGCCAGCAGCCCAAATACAGGGGGTAACACTGAAGCTTTCTTT. Supplemented by reference TRBV14 and TRBJ1-1, the full variable domain reads EAGVTQFPSHSVIEKGQTVTLRCDPISGHDNLYWYRRVMGKEIKFLLHFVKESKQDESGMPNNRFLAERTGGTYSTLKVQPAELEDSGVYFCASSPNTGGNTEAFFGQGTRLTVV.

The gene calls are TRBV27 and TRBJ1-4; D gene uncertain. CDR3 size: 14 residues. CDR1 and CDR2 (germline): MNHEY, SMNVEV (reference sequence). With 5 bases removed from V and 0 bases from J, the gap between germline ends came to 7 bases. CDR3 DNA sequence: TGTGCCAGCAGTCCAAGAGCAACTAATGAAAAACTGTTTTTT. Protein product: CASSPRATNEKLFF.

This clonotype occurred a few times. V usage is TRBV9 and J usage is TRBJ2-7, with 7 bases fitting TRBD2. CDR1 and CDR2 (germline): SGDLS, YYNGEE. The J segment lost 1 base and the V segment lost 0 bases, leaving 4 bases of the junction unmatched. This CDR3 spans 15 amino acids. CDR3 nucleotides: TGTGCCAGCAGCGTAGGGCTAGCGGCTTCCTACGAGCAGTACTTC. Amino acids: CASSVGLAASYEQYF.

The chain links TRBV7-2 to TRBJ2-4; 9 nucleotides agree with TRBD1. The CDR3 extends over 17 amino acids. Losses at the gene ends were 5 bases for V and 3 bases for J; bases not matched to a gene: 11. The germline V gene encodes CDR1 SGHTA and CDR2 FQGNSA. CDR3 sequence: CASSPPTGGRSKNIQYF. For the CDR3, the DNA is TGTGCCAGCAGCCCACCCACAGGGGGCCGGAGCAAAAACATTCAGTACTTC.

J is TRBJ2-2 and V is TRBV12-3 or TRBV12-4; D not certain. V lost 2 bases to trimming and J lost 0 bases, with 4 bases between them. This CDR3 is built from 14 residues. In DNA form, the CDR3 reads TGTGCCAGCAGTTTACCCGCGAACACCGGGGAGCTGTTTTTT. It encodes CASSLPANTGELFF.

This clonotype came up a few times. This rearrangement joins TRBV20-1 to TRBJ2-1, with D possibly matching TRBD2 (5 bases). Germline V gene lookup returns CDR1 DFQATT and CDR2 SNEGSKA (reference sequence). V dropped 0 bases and J dropped 3 bases, with 15 bases sitting between them. This CDR3 spans 16 amino acids. DNA for the CDR3: TGCAGTGCTAGAGATATTAGGAGCGGAAGCTACAATGAGCAGTTCTTC. As protein: CSARDIRSGSYNEQFF.

This clonotype was seen repeatedly, ten times or more. The rearrangement links TRBV5-1 to TRBJ2-5; TRBD1 matches 7 bases. With 3 bases clipped from V and 2 bases from J, the junction kept 7 bases outside the gene matches. The CDR3 covers 15 residues. CDR1 and CDR2 (germline): SGHRS, YFSETQ. CDR3 nucleotide sequence: TGCGCCAGCAGCTCAGGACAGGAGCGGCAAGAGACCCAGTACTTC. Its protein is CASSSGQERQETQYF.

This clonotype appeared a few times. The gene calls are TRBV20-1 and TRBJ2-7, with 10 bases aligning to TRBD1. Germline loops: CDR1 DFQATT, CDR2 SNEGSKA (reference sequence). The CDR3 is 13 amino acids. With V trimmed by 5 bases and J by 3 bases, 4 bases remained unmatched. CDR3 sequence: CSAFRDRGYEQYF. The DNA of the CDR3 is TGCAGTGCTTTCCGGGACAGGGGCTACGAGCAGTACTTC.

This clonotype was counted between two and nine times. The chain couples TRBV28 to TRBJ2-7; 11 nucleotides align to TRBD1. V gave up 4 bases and J gave up 6 bases; unmatched junction bases: 23. The CDR3 consists of 20 residues. Per the germline V gene, CDR1 is MDHEN and CDR2 is SYDVKM. The CDR3 DNA reads as TGTGCCAGCAGTTCCCCCTCCGCCCGGGACAGGGGGATCCGCTGGAGCGAGCAGTACTTC. It encodes CASSSPSARDRGIRWSEQYF.

This rearrangement joins TRBV7-9 to TRBJ2-5; possibly TRBD2 for D (6 bases). CDR1 and CDR2 (germline): SEHNR, FQNEAQ (reference sequence). V gave up 5 bases and J gave up 1 base, with 11 bases separating them. The CDR3 length is 14 residues. CDR3 in DNA: TGTGCCAGCAGCAAGCATAGCGGCCAAGAGACCCAGTACTTC. This encodes CASSKHSGQETQYF.

The V and J genes are TRBV30 and TRBJ1-1; no clear D gene. V lost 1 base and J lost 1, with 13 bases in between. This CDR3 contains 15 residues. Germline CDR1 is GTSNPN and CDR2 is SVGIG (reference sequence). This CDR3 is CAWSAVGRWNTEAFF. As DNA, the CDR3 is TGTGCCTGGAGTGCAGTCGGACGGTGGAACACTGAAGCTTTCTTT.

This clonotype was seen a handful of times. The chain combines TRBV18 with TRBJ2-7; D perhaps matches TRBD2 (6 bases). This CDR3 is 14 amino acids long. V was pared by 5 bases and J by 0 bases, with 11 bases between. Germline CDR1 reads KGHSH; CDR2 reads LQKENI. The CDR3 region is CASSGREHSYEQYF. Here the CDR3 DNA reads TGTGCCAGCTCAGGGCGGGAACACTCCTACGAGCAGTACTTC. The variable domain in full, completed from reference TRBV18 and TRBJ2-7, reads NAGVMQNPRHLVRRRGQEARLRCSPMKGHSHVYWYRQLPEEGLKFMVYLQKENIIDESGMPKERFSAEFPKEGPSILRIQQVVRGDSAAYFCASSGREHSYEQYFGPGTRLTVT.

Of note for this clonotype: A read error may explain this, as a much larger clone is one base away. The chain uses TRBV20-1 and TRBJ2-4, with TRBD2 matching 7 bases. CDR3 size: 14 residues. Germline V gene lookup returns CDR1 DFQATT and CDR2 SNEGSKA (reference sequence). CDR3 sequence (DNA): TGCAGTGCTAGGGGAGGGCCAGCCAAAAACACTCAGTACTTC. Translation: CSARGGPAKNTQYF.